A single sample gave rise to the 10 T cell receptor beta chains below, sequenced in a study of Graves' ophthalmopathy and Graves' hyperthyroidism. As the template, RNA transcripts were used to amplify TCR beta CDR3 regions. Second-round multiplex PCR followed a first-round RT-PCR using HTBI primers. TCRdb processed the multiplex PCR reads anew with MiXCR; each CDR3 protein has one entry. The sample has more than 550,000 distinct CDR3 sequences; about 40% are singletons. The specimen was peripheral blood. These receptors were collected from an adult man with Graves' ophthalmopathy.

As concerns this clonotype: The junction departs from germline at one end; a sequencing error may be responsible. This chain links TRBV10-3 with TRBJ2-3, with D perhaps TRBD2 (6 bases). CDR3 length equals 16 residues. Germline values: CDR1 ENHRY, CDR2 SYGVKD. As DNA, the CDR3 is TGTGCCATCAGTGAGAGTGACGGGAGACACACAGAGACGCAGTATTTT. This translates into CAISESDGRHTETQYF.

This clonotype was recorded once. The V call is TRBV9, the J call TRBJ1-4; 7 nucleotides agree with TRBD1. Per the germline V gene, CDR1 is SGDLS and CDR2 is YYNGEE. The J segment lost 6 bases and the V segment lost 4 bases, leaving 6 bases of the junction unmatched. CDR3 length: 14 amino acids. CDR3 coding DNA: TGTGCCAGCAGCACCCGGGACAGTTATGAAAAACTGTTTTTT. Its translation: CASSTRDSYEKLFF.

Worth noting for this clonotype: Given a much more abundant clone one base away, this may be a read error. The rearrangement joins TRBV7-2 to TRBJ2-5; 7 bases map to TRBD1. This CDR3 comprises 12 residues. The germline V gene has CDR1 SGHTA and CDR2 FQGNSA. In DNA, the CDR3 is TGTGCCAGCGGCTTGAGGGGGCAGACCCAGTACTTC. It codes for CASGLRGQTQYF.

This chain uses TRBV10-2 with TRBJ1-1; the match to TRBD1 covers 10 bases. The CDR3 consists of 13 residues. Germline assignment: CDR1 WSHSY and CDR2 SAAADI. The J segment lost 8 bases and the V segment lost 6 bases, leaving 6 bases of the junction unmatched. In DNA form, the CDR3 reads TGCGCCAGCAGATTGGACAGGGGGGCCGAAGCTTTCTTT. Its translation: CASRLDRGAEAFF.

V gene TRBV12-3 or TRBV12-4 combines with J gene TRBJ1-1; D is possibly TRBD1 (6 bases). Trimming took 6 bases from V and 7 from J, leaving 18 bases between them. The CDR3 contains 14 residues. CDR3 nucleotide sequence: TGTGCCAGCAGACCAAGTGGTGGGGACAATGAAGCTTTCTTT. Protein product: CASRPSGGDNEAFF.

This clonotype has ten or more counts. The conserved closing phenylalanine or tryptophan is absent in this CDR3, likely reflecting a read error. No DNA is shown, since the ends of the CDR3 on it are uncertain; the CDR3 is the one TCRdb lists. The chain joins TRBV25-1 to TRBJ1-6; the table's D call, TRBD1, has no DNA check behind it. Including both end residues, the CDR3 is 9 amino acids long. The germline V gene encodes CDR1 MGHDK and CDR2 SYGVNS. This chain's CDR3 is CASSGWTVA.

A remark on this clonotype: One end of the junction fails to match germline, which may point to a read error. The V call is TRBV14, the J call TRBJ1-2; 11 nucleotides agree with TRBD1. CDR3 length: 16 residues. Per germline, CDR1 SGHDN and CDR2 FVKESK. The CDR3 loop is CASRNPWTGGLYGYTF. The DNA of the CDR3 is TGCGCCAGCAGGAACCCCTGGACAGGGGGCTTGTATGGCTACACCTTC. The full variable domain, completed using reference TRBV14 and TRBJ1-2, is EAGVTQFPSHSVIEKGQTVTLRCDPISGHDNLYWYRRVMGKEIKFLLHFVKESKQDESGMPNNRFLAERTGGTYSTLKVQPAELEDSGVYFCASRNPWTGGLYGYTFGSGTRLTVV.

There are a few counts of this clonotype. A much larger clone is a single base away; this may be a read error. The rearrangement uses TRBV6-1 and TRBJ1-1; D is perhaps TRBD1 (6 bases). V lost 3 bases and J 1 base, leaving 9 bases between the germline ends. This CDR3 has 14 residues. Germline loops: CDR1 MNHNS, CDR2 SASEGT. Written as DNA, the CDR3 is TGTGCCAGCAGTGACCTACAGGGGAACACTGAAGCTTTCTTT. Translation gives CASSDLQGNTEAFF.

The chain couples TRBV10-3 to TRBJ1-5; D gene uncertain. Trimming removed 7 bases at V and 2 bases at J, with 6 bases between. From germline, CDR1 is ENHRY and CDR2 SYGVKD. This CDR3 has 12 amino acids. CDR3 bases: TGTGCCATCAATTGGGGCAATCAGCCCCAGCATTTT. Its protein is CAINWGNQPQHF.

The J gene is TRBJ2-2, the V gene TRBV7-7; TRBD2 might be the D (5 bases). CDR1 SSHAT and CDR2 FNYEAQ come from the germline V gene (reference sequence). This CDR3 has 14 residues. This CDR3 reads CARQVALNTGELFF. In nucleotides, the CDR3 is TGTGCTAGGCAGGTAGCGCTGAACACCGGGGAGCTGTTTTTT. Looking up the rest from reference TRBV7-7 and TRBJ2-2 gives the full variable domain: GAGVSQSPRYKVTKRGQDVTLRCDPISSHATLYWYQQALGQGPEFLTYFNYEAQPDKSGLPSDRFSAERPEGSISTLTIQRTEQRDSAMYRCARQVALNTGELFFGEGSRLTVL.